This TCR beta chain was obtained from a study of OX40 agonist ivuxolimab in advanced cancers. Findings and caveats of the study: Relatively little clonal expansion, among the lowest observed, appeared in partial responders at 0.1-3.0 mg/kg.

Per the germline V gene, CDR1 is SQVTM and CDR2 is ANQGSEA. There are 17 residues in the CDR3. V trimming: 3 bases; J trimming: 7 bases; junction bases outside the gene matches: 19. This clone is a singleton in its sample. Its matching antigen is unknown. The table came from immunoSEQ multiplex PCR; TCRdb's copy has only in-frame clones and leaves some out. This sample yields roughly 10,000 clones, of which less than 90% are seen a single time; about 15% belongs to the top ten. V gene TRBV29-1 combines with J gene TRBJ1-2; TRBD1 matches at 8 bases. The starting material was CD4+ or CD8+ T cells sorted from blood, obtained in a trial of the OX40 agonist ivuxolimab. The origin of this receptor is an adult with an advanced solid tumor such as melanoma, head and neck, liver or kidney cancer. The CDR3 sequence: CSVDSGGAEVPKGGYTF. The DNA of the CDR3 is TGCAGCGTTGATTCAGGGGGCGCTGAAGTCCCCAAAGGTGGCTACACCTTC.